The T cell receptor beta chain described here comes from a study of T cells after yellow fever vaccination. This clonotype came up many times. CDR3 length: 14 residues. Trimming took 0 bases from V and 3 from J, leaving 7 bases between them. Germline V gives CDR1 LNHNV, CDR2 YYDKDF (reference sequence). MiXCR was run by TCRdb on the 5' RACE reads, yielding one entry per CDR3 protein. The table records some 250,000 distinct CDR3 sequences, 6.9% of them present only once. The chain has TRBV15 and TRBJ2-3; D remains unclear. This sample comprised CD4+ T cells sorted from PBMCs, obtained 15 days after the yellow fever booster vaccination. The sequence was obtained from a man younger than 40 who received the YFV17D yellow fever vaccine. The CDR3 protein is CATSRDPGTDTQYF. The CDR3 bases are TGTGCCACCAGCAGAGATCCAGGAACAGATACGCAGTATTTT.